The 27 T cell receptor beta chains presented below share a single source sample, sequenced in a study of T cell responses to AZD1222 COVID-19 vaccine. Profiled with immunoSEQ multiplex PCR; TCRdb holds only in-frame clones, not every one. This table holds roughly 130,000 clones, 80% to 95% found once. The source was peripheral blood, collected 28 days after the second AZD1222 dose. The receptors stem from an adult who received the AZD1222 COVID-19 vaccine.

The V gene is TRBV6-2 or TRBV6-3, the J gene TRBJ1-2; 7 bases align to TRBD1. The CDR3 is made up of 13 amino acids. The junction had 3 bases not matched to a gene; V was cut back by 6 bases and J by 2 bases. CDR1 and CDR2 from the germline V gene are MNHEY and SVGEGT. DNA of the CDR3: TGTGCCAGCAGCTTGGGACAGAACTATGGCTACACCTTC. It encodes CASSLGQNYGYTF.

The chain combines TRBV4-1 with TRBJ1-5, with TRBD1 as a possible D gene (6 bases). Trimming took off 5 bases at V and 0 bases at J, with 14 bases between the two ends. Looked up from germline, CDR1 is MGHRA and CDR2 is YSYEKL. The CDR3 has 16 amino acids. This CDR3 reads CASSTRDTNSNQPQHF. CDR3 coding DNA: TGCGCCAGCAGCACACGGGACACTAATAGCAATCAGCCCCAGCATTTT.

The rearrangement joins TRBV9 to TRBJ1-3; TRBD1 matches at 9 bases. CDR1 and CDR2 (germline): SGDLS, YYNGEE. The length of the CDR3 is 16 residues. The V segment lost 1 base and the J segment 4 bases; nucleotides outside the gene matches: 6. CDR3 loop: CASSVRGTGSGNTIYF. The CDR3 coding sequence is TGTGCCAGCAGCGTACGCGGGACAGGGTCCGGAAACACCATATATTTT.

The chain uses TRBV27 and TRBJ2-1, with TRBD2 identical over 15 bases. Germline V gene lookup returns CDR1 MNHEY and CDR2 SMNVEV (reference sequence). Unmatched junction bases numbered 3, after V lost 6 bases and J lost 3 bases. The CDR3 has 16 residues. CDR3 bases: TGTGCCAGCAGCCTGGGACTAGCGGGGGGCTACAATGAGCAGTTCTTC. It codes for CASSLGLAGGYNEQFF.

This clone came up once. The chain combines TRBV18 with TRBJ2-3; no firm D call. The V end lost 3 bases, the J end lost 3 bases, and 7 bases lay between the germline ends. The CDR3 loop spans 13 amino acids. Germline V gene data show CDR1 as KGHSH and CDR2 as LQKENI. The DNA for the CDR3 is TGTGCCAGCTCACCCGGTATGACAGATACGCAGTATTTT. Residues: CASSPGMTDTQYF.

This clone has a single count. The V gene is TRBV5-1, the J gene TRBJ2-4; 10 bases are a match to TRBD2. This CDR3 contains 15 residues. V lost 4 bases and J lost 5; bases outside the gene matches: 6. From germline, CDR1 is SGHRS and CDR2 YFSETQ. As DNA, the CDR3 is TGCGCCAGCAGCCAAGGGACTAGCGTACAAAACATTCAGTACTTC. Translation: CASSQGTSVQNIQYF.

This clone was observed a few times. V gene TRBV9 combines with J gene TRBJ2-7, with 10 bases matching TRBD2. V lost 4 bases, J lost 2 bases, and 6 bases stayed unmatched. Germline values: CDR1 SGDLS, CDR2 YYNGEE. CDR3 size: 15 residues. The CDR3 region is CASSPLAGVAYEQYF. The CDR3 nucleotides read TGTGCCAGCAGCCCCCTAGCGGGAGTAGCCTACGAGCAGTACTTC. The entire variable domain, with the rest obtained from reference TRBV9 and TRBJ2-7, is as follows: DSGVTQTPKHLITATGQRVTLRCSPRSGDLSVYWYQQSLDQGLQFLIQYYNGEERAKGNILERFSAQQFPDLHSELNLSSLELGDSALYFCASSPLAGVAYEQYFGPGTRLTVT.

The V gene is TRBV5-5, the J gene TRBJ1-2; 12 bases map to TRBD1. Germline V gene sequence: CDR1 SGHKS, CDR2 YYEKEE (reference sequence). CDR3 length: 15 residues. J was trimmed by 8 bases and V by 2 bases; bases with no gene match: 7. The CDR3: CASSFGTGGARGYTF. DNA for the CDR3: TGTGCCAGCAGCTTCGGGACAGGGGGCGCGAGAGGCTACACCTTC.

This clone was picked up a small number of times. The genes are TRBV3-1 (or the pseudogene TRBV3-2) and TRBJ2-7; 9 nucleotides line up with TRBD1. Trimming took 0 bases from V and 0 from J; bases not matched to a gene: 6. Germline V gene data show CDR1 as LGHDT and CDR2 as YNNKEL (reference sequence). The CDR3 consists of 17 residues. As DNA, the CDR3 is TGTGCCAGCAGCCAAGAGTGGGGACAGGGTTTCTCCTACGAGCAGTACTTC. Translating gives CASSQEWGQGFSYEQYF.

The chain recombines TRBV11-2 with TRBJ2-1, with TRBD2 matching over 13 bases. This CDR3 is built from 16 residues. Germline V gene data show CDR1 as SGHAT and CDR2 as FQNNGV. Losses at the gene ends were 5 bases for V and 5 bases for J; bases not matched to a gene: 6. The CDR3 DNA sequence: TGTGCCAGCAGCCAAGCTGGGACTAGCGGGGACAATGAGCAGTTCTTC. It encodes CASSQAGTSGDNEQFF.

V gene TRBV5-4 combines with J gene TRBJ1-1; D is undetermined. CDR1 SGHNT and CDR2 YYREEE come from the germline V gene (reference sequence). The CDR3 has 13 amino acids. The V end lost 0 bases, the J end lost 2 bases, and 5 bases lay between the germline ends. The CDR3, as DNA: TGTGCCAGCAGCTTGGCTAGAAACACTGAAGCTTTCTTT. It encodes CASSLARNTEAFF.

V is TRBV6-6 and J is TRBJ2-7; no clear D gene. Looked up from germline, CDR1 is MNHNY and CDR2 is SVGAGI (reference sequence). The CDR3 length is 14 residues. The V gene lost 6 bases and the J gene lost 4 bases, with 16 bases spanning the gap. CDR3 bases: TGTGCCAGCAGGCCCGTTAACCCTCAGTACGAGCAGTACTTC. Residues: CASRPVNPQYEQYF.

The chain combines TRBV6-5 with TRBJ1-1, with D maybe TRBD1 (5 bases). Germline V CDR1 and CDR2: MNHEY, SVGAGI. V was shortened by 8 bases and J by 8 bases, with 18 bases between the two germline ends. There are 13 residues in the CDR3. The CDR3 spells CASQNRRESEAFF. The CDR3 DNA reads TGTGCCAGCCAAAACAGGCGGGAATCCGAAGCTTTCTTT.

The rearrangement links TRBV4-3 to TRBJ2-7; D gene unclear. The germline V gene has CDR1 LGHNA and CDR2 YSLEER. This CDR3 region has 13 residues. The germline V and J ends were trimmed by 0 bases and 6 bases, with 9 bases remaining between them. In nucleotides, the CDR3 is TGCGCCAGCAGCCAAGAACGCCGGGCCGAGCAGTACTTC. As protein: CASSQERRAEQYF.

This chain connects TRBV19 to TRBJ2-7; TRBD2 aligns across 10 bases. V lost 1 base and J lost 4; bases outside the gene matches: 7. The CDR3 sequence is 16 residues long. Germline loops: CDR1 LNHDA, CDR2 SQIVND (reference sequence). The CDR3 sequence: CASSIVSGGASYEQYF. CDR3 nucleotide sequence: TGTGCCAGTAGTATAGTCAGCGGGGGGGCGTCTTACGAGCAGTACTTC.

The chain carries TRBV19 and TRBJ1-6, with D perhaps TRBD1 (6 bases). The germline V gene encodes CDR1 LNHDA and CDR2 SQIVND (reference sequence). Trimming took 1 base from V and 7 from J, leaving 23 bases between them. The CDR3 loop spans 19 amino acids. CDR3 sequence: CASSIVGGSGGARNSPLHF. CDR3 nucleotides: TGTGCCAGTAGTATAGTAGGAGGGAGCGGGGGCGCGAGGAATTCACCCCTCCACTTT.

The CDR3 spells CASSIVLATYEQYF. Written as DNA, the CDR3 is TGTGCCAGTAGTATAGTCCTAGCAACGTACGAGCAGTACTTC. The gene calls are TRBV19 and TRBJ2-7, with D possibly matching TRBD2 (5 bases). Per the germline V gene, CDR1 is LNHDA and CDR2 is SQIVND (reference sequence). The CDR3 runs to 14 residues. Trimming pared 1 base from V and 4 bases from J, leaving 11 bases between.

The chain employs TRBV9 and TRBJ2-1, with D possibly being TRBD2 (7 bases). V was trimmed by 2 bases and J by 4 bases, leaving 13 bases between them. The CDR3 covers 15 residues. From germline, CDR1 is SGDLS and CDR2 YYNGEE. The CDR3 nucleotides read TGTGCCAGCAGCGTCCTCGGGGGGACATACAATGAGCAGTTCTTC. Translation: CASSVLGGTYNEQFF.

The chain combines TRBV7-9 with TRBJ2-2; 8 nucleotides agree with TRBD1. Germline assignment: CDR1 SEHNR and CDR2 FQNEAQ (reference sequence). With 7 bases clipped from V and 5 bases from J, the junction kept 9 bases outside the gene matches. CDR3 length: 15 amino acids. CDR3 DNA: TGTGCCAGCATACAGGACAGGGTCGTTACCGGGGAGCTGTTTTTT. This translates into CASIQDRVVTGELFF.

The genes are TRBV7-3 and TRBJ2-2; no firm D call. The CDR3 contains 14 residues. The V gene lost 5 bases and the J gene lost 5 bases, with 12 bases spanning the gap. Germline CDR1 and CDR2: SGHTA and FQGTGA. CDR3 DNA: TGTGCCAGCAGCGCCCCGGGTGGGACCGGGGAGCTGTTTTTT. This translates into CASSAPGGTGELFF. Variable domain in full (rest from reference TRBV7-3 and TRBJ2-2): GAGVSQTPSNKVTEKGKYVELRCDPISGHTALYWYRQSLGQGPEFLIYFQGTGAADDSGLPNDRFFAVRPEGSVSTLKIQRTERGDSAVYLCASSAPGGTGELFFGEGSRLTVL.

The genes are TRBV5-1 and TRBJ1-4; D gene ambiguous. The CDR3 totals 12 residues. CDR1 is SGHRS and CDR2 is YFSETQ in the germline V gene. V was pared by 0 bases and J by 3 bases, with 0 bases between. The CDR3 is CASSLANEKLFF. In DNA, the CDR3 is TGCGCCAGCAGCTTGGCTAATGAAAAACTGTTTTTT. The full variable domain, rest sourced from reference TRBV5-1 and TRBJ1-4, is KAGVTQTPRYLIKTRGQQVTLSCSPISGHRSVSWYQQTPGQGLQFLFEYFSETQRNKGNFPGRFSGRQFSNSRSEMNVSTLELGDSALYLCASSLANEKLFFGSGTQLSVL.

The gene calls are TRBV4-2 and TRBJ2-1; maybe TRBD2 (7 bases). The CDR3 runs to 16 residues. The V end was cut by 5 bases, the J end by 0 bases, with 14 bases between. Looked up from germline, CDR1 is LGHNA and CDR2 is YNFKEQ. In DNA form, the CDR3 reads TGTGCCAGCAGCGTGGGAGGGGGGAGCTCCTACAATGAGCAGTTCTTC. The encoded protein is CASSVGGGSSYNEQFF.

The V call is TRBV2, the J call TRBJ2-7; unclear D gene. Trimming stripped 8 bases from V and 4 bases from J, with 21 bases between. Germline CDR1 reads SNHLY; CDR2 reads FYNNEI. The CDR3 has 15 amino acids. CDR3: CASFGWAQVPYEQYF. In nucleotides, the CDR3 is TGTGCCAGCTTCGGTTGGGCCCAGGTACCGTACGAGCAGTACTTC.

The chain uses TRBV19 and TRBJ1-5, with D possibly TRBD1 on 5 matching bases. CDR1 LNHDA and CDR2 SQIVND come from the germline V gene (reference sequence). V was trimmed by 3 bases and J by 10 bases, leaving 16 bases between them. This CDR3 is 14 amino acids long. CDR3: CASSMQGKGVPQHF. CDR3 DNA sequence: TGTGCCAGTAGTATGCAGGGAAAAGGGGTTCCCCAGCATTTT.

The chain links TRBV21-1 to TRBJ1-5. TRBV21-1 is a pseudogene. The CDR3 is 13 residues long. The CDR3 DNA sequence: TGTGCCAGCAGCCCGAAGGGCAATCAGCCCCAGCATTTT. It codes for CASSPKGNQPQHF.

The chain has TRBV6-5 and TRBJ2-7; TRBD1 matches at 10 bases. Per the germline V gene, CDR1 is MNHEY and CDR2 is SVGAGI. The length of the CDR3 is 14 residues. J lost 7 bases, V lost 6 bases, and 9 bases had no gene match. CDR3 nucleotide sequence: TGTGCCAGCAGGGACAGGGGGTGGGTCGAAGAGCAGTACTTC. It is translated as CASRDRGWVEEQYF.

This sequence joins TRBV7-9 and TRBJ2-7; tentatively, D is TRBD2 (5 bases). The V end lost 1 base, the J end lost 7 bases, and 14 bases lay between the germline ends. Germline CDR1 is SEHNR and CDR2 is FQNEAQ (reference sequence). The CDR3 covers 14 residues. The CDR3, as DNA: TGTGCCAGCAGCTTAGGCCCCGGGGTGCGGGAGCAGTACTTC. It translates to CASSLGPGVREQYF.